This T cell receptor (beta chain) stems from a study of control samples from healthy donors and cancer patients. Produced via immunoSEQ multiplex PCR; TCRdb's table is partial and in-frame only. The table includes 150,000 to 200,000 clones, 75% to 95% detected once. Material: blood. The sequence came from a woman aged 25-40 years in good health.

The CDR3 protein is CASSQGQDQPQHF. DNA of the CDR3: TGTGCCAGCAGCCAAGGACAGGACCAGCCCCAGCATTTT. The chain uses TRBV3-1 (or the pseudogene TRBV3-2) and TRBJ1-5; D might be TRBD1 (6 bases). This CDR3 comprises 13 residues. CDR1 is LGHDT and CDR2 is YNNKEL in the germline V gene (reference sequence). Trimming took off 1 base at V and 7 bases at J, with 8 bases between the two ends.